A selection of T cell receptor beta chains follows, all from one sample in a study of T-cell reconstitution after alpha-beta-depleted transplantation in children. TCRdb re-called the PCR reads through MiXCR, storing one row per CDR3 protein. The repertoire includes hundreds of thousands of distinct CDR3 sequences, roughly 11% of them detected once, and about 25% sits in the top ten. The sample in question was peripheral blood, obtained 180 days after TCRalphabeta/CD19-depleted stem cell transplant. The receptors were sampled from a male patient aged 2-15 years who had a stem cell transplant for chronic granulomatous disease, so the T cells may come from the graft donor. The CDR3 runs from the conserved cysteine through the conserved F or W. The D gene is left open where the match is weak. Size is stated for part of the rows, as once, few or many counts, or as a class when the clone is expanded.

j_gene: TRBJ2-4; d_gene: -; v_gene: TRBV12-3/TRBV12-4; abundance: many; CDR3aa: CASSPIWNRRHATKNIQYF; CDR3nt: TGTGCCAGCAGTCCAATATGGAACCGCCGCCATGCGACCAAAAACATTCAGTACTTC
j_gene: TRBJ1-5; d_gene: -; v_gene: TRBV27; abundance: many; CDR3aa: CASLRGDRPQHF; CDR3nt: TGTGCCAGCCTAAGGGGGGATAGGCCCCAGCATTTT
j_gene: TRBJ1-5; d_gene: -; v_gene: TRBV30; abundance: many; CDR3aa: CAWSLGTGLPQHF; CDR3nt: TGTGCCTGGAGCCTCGGTACAGGGCTGCCCCAGCATTTT
j_gene: TRBJ2-2; d_gene: -; v_gene: TRBV7-9; abundance: -; CDR3aa: CASRSLGTENTGELFF; CDR3nt: TGTGCCAGCAGATCTTTGGGGACGGAGAACACCGGGGAGCTGTTTTTT
j_gene: TRBJ2-7; d_gene: -; v_gene: TRBV20-1; abundance: many; CDR3aa: CSANLELGEQYF; CDR3nt: TGCAGTGCAAACCTCGAGTTAGGCGAGCAGTACTTC
j_gene: TRBJ2-1; d_gene: TRBD2; v_gene: TRBV29-1; abundance: many; CDR3aa: CSVRTSGELKGQFF; CDR3nt: TGCAGCGTTAGGACTAGCGGGGAACTTAAAGGGCAGTTCTTC
j_gene: TRBJ2-7; d_gene: -; v_gene: TRBV27; abundance: many; CDR3aa: CASSSPRREQYF; CDR3nt: TGTGCCAGCAGTTCCCCGCGACGCGAGCAGTACTTC
j_gene: TRBJ2-3; d_gene: -; v_gene: TRBV7-6; abundance: many; CDR3aa: CASGDGGNTDTQYF; CDR3nt: TGTGCCAGCGGCGATGGGGGAAACACAGATACGCAGTATTTT
j_gene: TRBJ2-7; d_gene: -; v_gene: TRBV11-1; abundance: many; CDR3aa: CASSLDPGYEQYF; CDR3nt: TGTGCCAGCAGCTTAGACCCCGGCTACGAGCAGTACTTC
j_gene: TRBJ2-5; d_gene: TRBD2; v_gene: TRBV11-1; abundance: many; CDR3aa: CASSLRRVAGDQETQYF; CDR3nt: TGTGCCAGCAGCTTACGGAGGGTAGCGGGGGACCAAGAGACCCAGTACTTC
j_gene: TRBJ2-6; d_gene: -; v_gene: TRBV5-1; abundance: many; CDR3aa: CASSLRLSGANVLTF; CDR3nt: TGCGCCAGCAGCTTGAGACTCTCTGGGGCCAACGTCCTGACTTTC
j_gene: TRBJ2-7; d_gene: -; v_gene: TRBV27; abundance: many; CDR3aa: CASSPSVGGYHEQYF; CDR3nt: TGTGCCAGCAGCCCTTCGGTTGGGGGGTACCACGAGCAGTACTTC
j_gene: TRBJ2-5; d_gene: -; v_gene: TRBV7-6; abundance: many; CDR3aa: CASSLRLQETQYF; CDR3nt: TGTGCCAGCAGCCTCAGGCTCCAAGAGACCCAGTACTTC
j_gene: TRBJ2-2; d_gene: -; v_gene: TRBV19; abundance: -; CDR3aa: CATRTTGNTGELFF; CDR3nt: TGTGCCACCAGGACGACAGGGAACACCGGGGAGCTGTTTTTT
j_gene: TRBJ2-5; d_gene: -; v_gene: TRBV20-1; abundance: many; CDR3aa: CSSPPPGLSGETQYF; CDR3nt: TGCAGTTCTCCCCCCCCCGGGTTAAGCGGAGAGACCCAGTACTTC
j_gene: TRBJ2-1; d_gene: -; v_gene: TRBV5-6; abundance: many; CDR3aa: CASRGDKGSEQFF; CDR3nt: TGTGCCAGCAGGGGAGACAAGGGAAGTGAGCAGTTCTTC
j_gene: TRBJ2-7; d_gene: -; v_gene: TRBV28; abundance: many; CDR3aa: CASSLQGGLYEQYF; CDR3nt: TGTGCCAGCAGTTTACAGGGGGGGCTCTACGAGCAGTACTTC
j_gene: TRBJ2-3; d_gene: -; v_gene: TRBV11-2; abundance: many; CDR3aa: CASSIIPVGWRAGTDTQYF; CDR3nt: TGTGCCAGCAGCATTATCCCTGTAGGTTGGCGGGCCGGGACAGATACGCAGTATTTT
j_gene: TRBJ2-7; d_gene: -; v_gene: TRBV29-1; abundance: many; CDR3aa: CSRTGWYNEQYF; CDR3nt: TGCAGCCGAACAGGGTGGTATAACGAGCAGTACTTC
j_gene: TRBJ1-1; d_gene: -; v_gene: TRBV3-1; abundance: many; CDR3aa: CASNPNGEGTEAFF; CDR3nt: TGTGCCAGCAACCCAAACGGGGAAGGGACTGAAGCTTTCTTT
j_gene: TRBJ1-6; d_gene: TRBD1; v_gene: TRBV6-1; abundance: many; CDR3aa: CASSRGQENSPLHF; CDR3nt: TGTGCCAGCAGTAGAGGACAGGAAAATTCACCCCTCCACTTT
j_gene: TRBJ1-1; d_gene: -; v_gene: TRBV29-1; abundance: many; CDR3aa: CSVLQGINTEAFF; CDR3nt: TGCAGCGTTTTGCAAGGGATTAACACTGAAGCTTTCTTT
j_gene: TRBJ1-3; d_gene: TRBD1; v_gene: TRBV5-6; abundance: -; CDR3aa: CASSPLRRGRNKVAGGNTIYF; CDR3nt: TGTGCCAGCAGCCCCCTGCGGAGGGGGCGAAATAAGGTTGCGGGCGGAAACACCATATATTTT
j_gene: TRBJ2-2; d_gene: -; v_gene: TRBV6-5; abundance: many; CDR3aa: CASRGLSNTGELFF; CDR3nt: TGTGCCAGCAGAGGACTATCCAACACCGGGGAGCTGTTTTTT
j_gene: TRBJ2-5; d_gene: -; v_gene: TRBV7-8; abundance: many; CDR3aa: CASSRSTGRGETQYF; CDR3nt: TGTGCCAGCAGTCGATCGACAGGGAGGGGAGAGACCCAGTACTTC
j_gene: TRBJ1-5; d_gene: -; v_gene: TRBV20-1; abundance: few; CDR3aa: CCARDLGFPFTNQPQHF; CDR3nt: TGCTGTGCTAGAGATCTTGGATTCCCTTTTACGAATCAGCCCCAGCATTTT
j_gene: TRBJ2-1; d_gene: -; v_gene: TRBV29-1; abundance: many; CDR3aa: CSDQGPGYNEQFF; CDR3nt: TGCAGCGACCAGGGCCCGGGATACAATGAGCAGTTCTTC
j_gene: TRBJ2-2; d_gene: -; v_gene: TRBV7-6; abundance: many; CDR3aa: CASSLVSGPRELFF; CDR3nt: TGTGCCAGCAGCTTAGTTTCAGGGCCCCGGGAGCTGTTTTTT